Presented here are 13 T cell receptor beta chains from one specimen sequenced in a study of blood T cells in healthy people across ages. Next came a second PCR, run for roughly 6 to 11 cycles, which used a sample-barcoded 5' primer along with a J-beta primer mix. From the 5' RACE reads, TCRdb called clonotypes with MiXCR, one entry per CDR3 protein. The sample has about 320,000 distinct CDR3 sequences, about 25% seen once. Material for sequencing was blood. All receptors come from a woman between 65 and 79 years old in good health.

A few counts support this clonotype. The genes are TRBV7-3 and TRBJ2-3; TRBD1 matches at 9 bases. V lost 5 bases and J lost 2; bases outside the gene matches: 5. Germline V gene sequence: CDR1 SGHTA, CDR2 FQGTGA. This CDR3 contains 15 residues. The CDR3 DNA reads as TGTGCCAGCAGCCCGGGACAGGGCTACACAGATACGCAGTATTTT. Its protein product is CASSPGQGYTDTQYF.

The rearrangement uses TRBV14 and TRBJ2-5; D may correspond to TRBD1 or TRBD2 (6 bases each). The J call may be mistaken, given a closer DNA end match to TRBJ2-7. The germline V gene has CDR1 SGHDN and CDR2 FVKESK. This CDR3 region has 13 residues. CDR3 coding DNA: TGTGCCAGCAGCGAAGGGGGGACCTACGAGCAGTACTTC. Translating it yields CASSEGGTYEQYF.

This clonotype has just a few counts. This chain joins TRBV28 and TRBJ1-4, with TRBD1 as a possible D gene (5 bases). Between the trimmed V and J ends, which lost 6 bases and 8 bases, there was a span of 22 bases. This CDR3 has 16 amino acids. CDR1 is MDHEN, CDR2 SYDVKM, per germline. The CDR3 loop is CASRTSLKGSREKLFF. CDR3 nucleotide sequence: TGTGCCAGCAGGACGAGTTTGAAGGGGTCACGAGAAAAACTGTTTTTT.

The sample holds a few counts of this clonotype. The CDR3 sequence is CASSLGRGSSTDTQYF. The CDR3 DNA reads as TGTGCCAGCAGTTTAGGGCGGGGATCTAGCACAGATACGCAGTATTTT. V gene TRBV12-3 or TRBV12-4 combines with J gene TRBJ2-3; weak D call: TRBD2 (6 bases). V lost 1 base, J lost 0 bases, and 11 bases lay in between. This CDR3 is built from 16 residues.

The chain has TRBV29-1 and TRBJ2-1, with D tentatively TRBD1 or TRBD2 (5 bases each). CDR1 is SQVTM and CDR2 is ANQGSEA in the germline V gene. The CDR3 has 13 residues. V was pared by 8 bases and J by 2 bases, with 13 bases between. CDR3 amino acids: CSTRELPYNEQFF. For the CDR3, the DNA is TGCAGCACCAGGGAGTTACCCTACAATGAGCAGTTCTTC.

On this clonotype itself: Relative to the germline gene, one junction end is altered; a read error may explain this. The rearrangement joins TRBV4-1 to TRBJ2-1; a weak D match, TRBD2 (5 bases). Germline V gene data show CDR1 as MGHRA and CDR2 as YSYEKL. The CDR3 totals 15 residues. CDR3 region: CASNQDASPYNEQFF. CDR3 DNA: TGCGCCAGCAACCAAGATGCTAGCCCGTACAATGAGCAGTTCTTC.

The genes are TRBV27 and TRBJ2-5; a weak D match, TRBD1 (5 bases). The J call may be mistaken, given a closer DNA end match to TRBJ2-1. The CDR3 runs to 16 residues. Germline CDR1 is MNHEY and CDR2 is SMNVEV (reference sequence). The CDR3 region has the DNA TGTGCCAGCAGTTTATTAGGCCCAGGGTCCTACAATGAGCAGTTCTTC. As protein: CASSLLGPGSYNEQFF.

The table lists this clonotype with a few counts. The J gene is TRBJ1-1, the V gene TRBV6-5; D might be TRBD1 (6 bases). V gave up 4 bases and J gave up 5 bases, with 29 bases separating them. The CDR3 contains 19 residues. The germline CDR1 and CDR2 sequences are MNHEY and SVGAGI. CDR3 DNA: TGTGCCAGCAGTTCTCAACAGGGTCGGCGGTCAAGTCCCACAACTGAAGCTTTCTTT. Amino acid sequence: CASSSQQGRRSSPTTEAFF.

The V gene is TRBV28, the J gene TRBJ1-1, with 9 bases lining up with TRBD1. The germline CDR1 and CDR2 sequences are MDHEN and SYDVKM. CDR3 length equals 14 residues. Losses at the gene ends were 6 bases for V and 6 bases for J; bases not matched to a gene: 8. The CDR3 here is CASSSTGTGSEAFF. Written as DNA, the CDR3 is TGTGCCAGCAGCTCTACCGGGACAGGGTCTGAAGCTTTCTTT.

This clonotype showed up many times. The chain carries TRBV27 and TRBJ1-5; D is unresolved. V lost 3 bases and J lost 1, with 4 bases in between. Germline CDR1 reads MNHEY; CDR2 reads SMNVEV (reference sequence). This CDR3 has 13 residues. The CDR3 loop is CASSLWSNQPQHF. The CDR3 DNA sequence: TGTGCCAGCAGTTTGTGGAGCAATCAGCCCCAGCATTTT.

This clonotype has a handful of counts. The chain links TRBV4-2 to TRBJ2-2; unclear D gene. The CDR3 spans 20 residues. V gave up 0 bases and J gave up 4 bases, with 24 bases separating them. The germline CDR1 and CDR2 sequences are LGHNA and YNFKEQ. The CDR3 loop is CASSQESASRLVRSTGELFF. DNA for the CDR3: TGTGCCAGCAGCCAAGAGTCCGCTAGTAGACTTGTTAGGTCCACCGGGGAGCTGTTTTTT.

The chain carries TRBV29-1 and TRBJ1-2; D remains ambiguous. The V end was cut by 1 base, the J end by 8 bases, with 8 bases between. The CDR3 covers 11 residues. Germline V gene data show CDR1 as SQVTM and CDR2 as ANQGSEA. CDR3 nucleotide sequence: TGCAGCGTTGAAGCGGCAGGAGGCTACACCTTC. This sequence encodes CSVEAAGGYTF.

The V gene is TRBV6-5, the J gene TRBJ1-2; tentatively, D is TRBD1 (6 bases). V lost 2 bases, J lost 4 bases, and 11 bases lay in between. Germline values: CDR1 MNHEY, CDR2 SVGAGI. This CDR3 contains 14 residues. The CDR3: CASSYGGTSYGYTF. The CDR3 DNA follows: TGTGCCAGCAGTTACGGGGGGACAAGCTATGGCTACACCTTC.